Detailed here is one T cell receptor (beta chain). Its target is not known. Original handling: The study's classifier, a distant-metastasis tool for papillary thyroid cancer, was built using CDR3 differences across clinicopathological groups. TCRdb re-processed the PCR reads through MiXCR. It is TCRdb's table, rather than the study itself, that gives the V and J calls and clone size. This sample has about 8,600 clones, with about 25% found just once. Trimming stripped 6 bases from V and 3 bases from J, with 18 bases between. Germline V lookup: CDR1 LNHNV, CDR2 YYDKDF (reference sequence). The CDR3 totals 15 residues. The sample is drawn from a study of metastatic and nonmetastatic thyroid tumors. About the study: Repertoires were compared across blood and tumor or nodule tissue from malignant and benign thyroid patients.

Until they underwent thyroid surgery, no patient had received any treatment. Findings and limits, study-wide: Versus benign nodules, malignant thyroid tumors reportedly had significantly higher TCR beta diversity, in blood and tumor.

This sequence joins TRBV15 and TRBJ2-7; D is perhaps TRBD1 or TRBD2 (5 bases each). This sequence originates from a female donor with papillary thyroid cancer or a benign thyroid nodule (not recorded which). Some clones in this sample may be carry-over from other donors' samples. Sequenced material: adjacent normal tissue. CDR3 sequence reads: CATRRTGRGLYEQYF. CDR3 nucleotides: TGTGCCACCAGACGGACGGGAAGGGGTCTCTACGAGCAGTACTTC.